This TCR beta chain was captured in a study of T cell repertoires in cytomegalovirus infection. In the study overall: Public TCR beta signatures marked donors with CMV infection and the matching HLA.

The ends were cut back, 8 bases at V and 6 bases at J, with 26 bases in the middle. Germline CDR1 and CDR2: SGHVS and FNYEAQ. The CDR3 extends over 17 amino acids. A few counts support this clonotype. Its antigen remains unidentified. MiXCR was run by TCRdb on the reads, yielding one entry per CDR3 protein. The sample has about 830,000 distinct CDR3 sequences, roughly 33% seen once. The TCR comes from a human donor in good health (CMV status not recorded). Some clones in this sample may be carry-over from other donors' samples. The V and J genes are TRBV7-6 and TRBJ2-1; weak D call: TRBD2 (7 bases). This specimen consisted of cultured CD8+ T cells from PBMCs, obtained from culture after CMV antigen stimulation. CDR3 sequence (DNA): TGTGCCAGCGCCCTTGAGGGGGGGTTCGGGGGCCGCAATGAGCAGTTCTTC. This sequence encodes CASALEGGFGGRNEQFF. The variable domain in full, completed from reference TRBV7-6 and TRBJ2-1, reads GAGVSQSPRYKVTKRGQDVALRCDPISGHVSLYWYRQALGQGPEFLTYFNYEAQQDKSGLPNDRFSAERPEGSISTLTIQRTEQRDSAMYRCASALEGGFGGRNEQFFGPGTRLTVL.